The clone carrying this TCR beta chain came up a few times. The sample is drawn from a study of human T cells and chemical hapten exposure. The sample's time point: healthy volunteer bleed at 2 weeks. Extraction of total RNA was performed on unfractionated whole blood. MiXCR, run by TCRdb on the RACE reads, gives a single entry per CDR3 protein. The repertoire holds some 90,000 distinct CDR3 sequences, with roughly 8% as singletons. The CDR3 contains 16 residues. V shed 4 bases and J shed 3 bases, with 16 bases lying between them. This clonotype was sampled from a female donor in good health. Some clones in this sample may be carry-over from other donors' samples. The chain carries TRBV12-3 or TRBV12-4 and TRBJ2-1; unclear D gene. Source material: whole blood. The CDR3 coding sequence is TGTGCCAGCAGTTCCCTGACCTCTGGGATCTACAATGAGCAGTTCTTC. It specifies CASSSLTSGIYNEQFF.